This TCR beta chain comes out of a study of T cell repertoires in cytomegalovirus infection. CDR1 and CDR2 (germline): SGHRS, YFSETQ. The CDR3 is made up of 15 amino acids. Trimming pared 0 bases from V and 5 bases from J, leaving 14 bases between. From the reads, TCRdb called clonotypes with MiXCR, one entry per CDR3 protein. The sample lists about 570,000 distinct CDR3 sequences; about 40% were seen once. On this clonotype: Its cognate antigen is unknown.

This TCR was recovered from a human donor in good health (CMV status not recorded). Some clones in this sample may be carry-over from other donors' samples. The V call is TRBV5-1, the J call TRBJ2-5, with no clear D. Sequenced here: cultured PBMCs, sampled from culture after CMV antigen stimulation. CDR3 DNA: TGCGCCAGCAGCTTGGAAGCTTGGCATGCGGAGACCCAGTACTTC. It is translated as CASSLEAWHAETQYF.